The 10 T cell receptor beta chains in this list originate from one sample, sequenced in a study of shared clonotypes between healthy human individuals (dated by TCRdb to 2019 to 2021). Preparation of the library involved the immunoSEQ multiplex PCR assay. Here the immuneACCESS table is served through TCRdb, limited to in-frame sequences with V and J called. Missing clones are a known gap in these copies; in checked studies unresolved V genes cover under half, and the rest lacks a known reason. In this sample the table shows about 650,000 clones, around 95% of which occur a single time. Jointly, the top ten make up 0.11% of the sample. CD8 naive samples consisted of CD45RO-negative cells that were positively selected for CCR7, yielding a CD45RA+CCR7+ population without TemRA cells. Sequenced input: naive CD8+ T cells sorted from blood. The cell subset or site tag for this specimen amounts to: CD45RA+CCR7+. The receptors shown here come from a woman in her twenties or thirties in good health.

CDR3 residues: CATSRVRAGPYEQYF. CDR3 DNA sequence: TGTGCCACCAGCAGAGTCCGAGCGGGACCCTACGAGCAGTACTTC. V gene TRBV15 combines with J gene TRBJ2-7; 7 nucleotides agree with TRBD2. Germline V lookup: CDR1 LNHNV, CDR2 YYDKDF (reference sequence). This CDR3 is 15 amino acids long. J lost 2 bases, V lost 1 base, and 5 bases had no gene match.

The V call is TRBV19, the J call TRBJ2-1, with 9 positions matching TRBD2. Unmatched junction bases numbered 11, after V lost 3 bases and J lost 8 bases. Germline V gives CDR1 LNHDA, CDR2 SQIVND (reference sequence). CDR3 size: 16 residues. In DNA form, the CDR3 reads TGTGCCAGTAGTATCCCTCGGCGGGAGGGCCTCTATGAGCAGTTCTTC. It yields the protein CASSIPRREGLYEQFF.

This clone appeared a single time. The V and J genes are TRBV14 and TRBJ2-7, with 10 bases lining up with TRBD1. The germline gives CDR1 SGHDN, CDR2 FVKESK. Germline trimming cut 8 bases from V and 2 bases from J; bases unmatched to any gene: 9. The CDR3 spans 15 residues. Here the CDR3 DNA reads TGTGCCAGCTCCTCCTTCGGGACAGGGGCCTACGAGCAGTACTTC. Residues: CASSSFGTGAYEQYF. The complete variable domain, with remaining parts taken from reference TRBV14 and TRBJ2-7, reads EAGVTQFPSHSVIEKGQTVTLRCDPISGHDNLYWYRRVMGKEIKFLLHFVKESKQDESGMPNNRFLAERTGGTYSTLKVQPAELEDSGVYFCASSSFGTGAYEQYFGPGTRLTVT.

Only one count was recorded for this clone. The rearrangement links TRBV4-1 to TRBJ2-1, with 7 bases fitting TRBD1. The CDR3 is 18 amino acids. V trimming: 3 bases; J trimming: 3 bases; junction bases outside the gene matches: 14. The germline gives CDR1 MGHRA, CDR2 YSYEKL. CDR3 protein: CASSHYEAGTESYNEQFF. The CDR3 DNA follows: TGCGCCAGCAGCCATTACGAAGCCGGGACAGAGAGCTACAATGAGCAGTTCTTC.

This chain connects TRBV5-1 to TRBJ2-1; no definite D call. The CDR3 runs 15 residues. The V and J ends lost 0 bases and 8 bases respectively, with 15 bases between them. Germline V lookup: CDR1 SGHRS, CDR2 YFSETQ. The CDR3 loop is CASSLGAITTDEQFF. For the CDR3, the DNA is TGCGCCAGCAGCTTGGGCGCGATAACCACCGATGAGCAGTTCTTC.

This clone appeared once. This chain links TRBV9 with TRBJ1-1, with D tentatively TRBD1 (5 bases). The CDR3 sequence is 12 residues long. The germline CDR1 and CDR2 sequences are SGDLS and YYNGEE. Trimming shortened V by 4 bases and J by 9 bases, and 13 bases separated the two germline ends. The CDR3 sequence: CASSPTTDKAFF. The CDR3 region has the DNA TGTGCCAGCAGCCCAACGACAGACAAAGCTTTCTTT. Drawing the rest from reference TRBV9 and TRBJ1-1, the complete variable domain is DSGVTQTPKHLITATGQRVTLRCSPRSGDLSVYWYQQSLDQGLQFLIQYYNGEERAKGNILERFSAQQFPDLHSELNLSSLELGDSALYFCASSPTTDKAFFGQGTRLTVV.

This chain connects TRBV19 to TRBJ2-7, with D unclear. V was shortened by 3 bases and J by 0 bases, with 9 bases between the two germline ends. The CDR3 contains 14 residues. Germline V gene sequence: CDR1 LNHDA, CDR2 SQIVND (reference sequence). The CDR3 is CASSMTRYSYEQYF. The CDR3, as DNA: TGTGCCAGTAGTATGACACGGTACTCCTACGAGCAGTACTTC.

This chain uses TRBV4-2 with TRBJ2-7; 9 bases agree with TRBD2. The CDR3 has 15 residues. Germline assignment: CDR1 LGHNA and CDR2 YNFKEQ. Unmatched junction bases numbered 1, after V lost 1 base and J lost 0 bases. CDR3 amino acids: CASSQGLAASYEQYF. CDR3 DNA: TGTGCCAGCAGCCAAGGACTAGCGGCCTCCTACGAGCAGTACTTC.

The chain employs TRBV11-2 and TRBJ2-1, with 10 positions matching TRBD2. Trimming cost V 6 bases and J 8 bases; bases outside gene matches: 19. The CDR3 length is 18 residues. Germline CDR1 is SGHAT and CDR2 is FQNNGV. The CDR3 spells CASSGWAGVSGRAYEQFF. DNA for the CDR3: TGTGCCAGCAGTGGCTGGGCAGGTGTGAGCGGGAGGGCGTATGAGCAGTTCTTC. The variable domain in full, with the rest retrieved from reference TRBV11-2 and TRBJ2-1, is EAGVAQSPRYKIIEKRQSVAFWCNPISGHATLYWYQQILGQGPKLLIQFQNNGVVDDSQLPKDRFSAERLKGVDSTLKIQPAKLEDSAVYLCASSGWAGVSGRAYEQFFGPGTRLTVL.

In DNA, the CDR3 is TGTGCCAGCAGTGAAGGACTAGCGGTAGGCTACGAGCAGTACTTC. The encoded protein is CASSEGLAVGYEQYF. This rearrangement joins TRBV6-1 to TRBJ2-7; 9 bases map to TRBD2. The CDR3 has 15 amino acids. After removal of 1 base from V and 3 bases from J, the junction contained 4 bases not matched to a gene. Germline lookup yields CDR1 MNHNS and CDR2 SASEGT.